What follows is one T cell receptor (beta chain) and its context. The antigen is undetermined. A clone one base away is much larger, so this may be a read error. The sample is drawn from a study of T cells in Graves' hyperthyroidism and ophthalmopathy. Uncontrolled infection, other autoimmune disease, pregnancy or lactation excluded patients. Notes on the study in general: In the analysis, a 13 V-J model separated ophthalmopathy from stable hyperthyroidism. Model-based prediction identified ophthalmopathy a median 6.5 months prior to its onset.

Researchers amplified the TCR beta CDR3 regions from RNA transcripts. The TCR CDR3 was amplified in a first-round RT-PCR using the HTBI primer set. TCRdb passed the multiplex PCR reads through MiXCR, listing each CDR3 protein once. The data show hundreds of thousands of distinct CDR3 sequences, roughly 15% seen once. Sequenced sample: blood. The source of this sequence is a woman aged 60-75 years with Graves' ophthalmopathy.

The CDR3 sequence is CASSNSGTSWGIEQFF. The DNA for the CDR3 is TGTGCCAGCAGTAACTCCGGGACTAGCTGGGGGATCGAGCAGTTCTTC. The V call is TRBV28, the J call TRBJ2-1; 9 bases agree with TRBD2. V dropped 5 bases and J dropped 10; count of bases not matched to a gene: 15. This CDR3 spans 16 amino acids. Germline V CDR1 and CDR2: MDHEN, SYDVKM.